This entry concerns a single T cell receptor (beta chain). The entry originates in a study of blood T cell repertoires in COVID-19. Study context: PBMCs, B-cell-depleted T cells, or T cells provided the cDNA or gDNA that made up the material.

Residents of 20 to 25 US areas, aged about 18 to 89 years, made up the participants. This CDR3 has 14 amino acids. Trimming cost V 3 bases and J 3 bases, with 8 bases left between them. The germline V gene has CDR1 SNHLY and CDR2 FYNNEI. As handled by the study authors: Amplification of reference gene primers provided the estimated nucleated cell counts. Generated by immunoSEQ multiplex PCR, the TCRdb table keeps only in-frame clones and is missing some. The DNA was the basis for D and trimming; V, J and clone size are from that table. The table has 180,000 or so clones, roughly three quarters seen once.

Sample: PBMCs or T cells enriched from blood (not recorded which). This TCR was sampled from a man aged 60-69 years who had been exposed to COVID-19. This sequence joins TRBV2 and TRBJ2-2; unclear D gene. The CDR3 spells CASSERLHTGELFF. DNA for the CDR3: TGTGCCAGCAGTGAGAGACTCCACACCGGGGAGCTGTTTTTT.